This TCR beta chain emerged from a study of control samples from healthy donors and cancer patients. Clones were read by immunoSEQ multiplex PCR, and TCRdb kept only the in-frame ones, dropping some. Altogether under 150,000 clones are present, about 90% being singletons, with the ten largest covering approximately 8%. The CDR3 length is 15 residues. The clonotype was recovered from a man aged 50 to 60 with head and neck cancer. The chain links TRBV12-2 to TRBJ1-5; the D call in the table, TRBD1, was not verified against the DNA. TRBV12-2 counts as a pseudogene. Material: PBMCs. CDR3 coding DNA: TGTGCAAGTCGCTTCCCCCCCCGGAAGGGGCAGCCCCAGCATTTT. Encoded protein: CASRFPPRKGQPQHF.